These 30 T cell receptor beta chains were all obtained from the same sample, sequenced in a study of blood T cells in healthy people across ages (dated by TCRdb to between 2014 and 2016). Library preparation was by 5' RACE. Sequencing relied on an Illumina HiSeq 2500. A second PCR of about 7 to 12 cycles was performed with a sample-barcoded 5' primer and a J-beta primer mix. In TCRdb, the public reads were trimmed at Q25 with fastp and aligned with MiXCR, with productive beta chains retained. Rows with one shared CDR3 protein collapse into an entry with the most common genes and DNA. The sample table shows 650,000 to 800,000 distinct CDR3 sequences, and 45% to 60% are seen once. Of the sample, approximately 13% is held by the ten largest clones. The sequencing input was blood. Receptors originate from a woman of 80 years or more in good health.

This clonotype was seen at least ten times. CDR3 in DNA: TGCGCCAGCAGCTTGAATTCACAGGACGACATTCAGTACTTC. Amino acids: CASSLNSQDDIQYF. The chain couples TRBV5-1 to TRBJ2-4; TRBD1 might be the D (5 bases). Trimming removed 1 base from V and 8 bases from J, with 13 bases in between. CDR3 size: 14 residues. Germline V gene sequence: CDR1 SGHRS, CDR2 YFSETQ.

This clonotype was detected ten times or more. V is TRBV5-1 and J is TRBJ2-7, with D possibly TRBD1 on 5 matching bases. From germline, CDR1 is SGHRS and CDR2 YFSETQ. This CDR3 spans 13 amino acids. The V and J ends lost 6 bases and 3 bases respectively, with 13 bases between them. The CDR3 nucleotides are TGCGCCAGCACCACGGACAAACTCTACGAGCAGTACTTC. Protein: CASTTDKLYEQYF.

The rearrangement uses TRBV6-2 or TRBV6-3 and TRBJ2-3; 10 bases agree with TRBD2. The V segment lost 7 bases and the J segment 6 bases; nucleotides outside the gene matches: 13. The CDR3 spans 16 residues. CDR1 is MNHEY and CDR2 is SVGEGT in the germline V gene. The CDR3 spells CASKARLLAGADTQYF. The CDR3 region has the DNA TGTGCCAGCAAGGCTAGACTTCTAGCGGGAGCGGATACGCAGTATTTT.

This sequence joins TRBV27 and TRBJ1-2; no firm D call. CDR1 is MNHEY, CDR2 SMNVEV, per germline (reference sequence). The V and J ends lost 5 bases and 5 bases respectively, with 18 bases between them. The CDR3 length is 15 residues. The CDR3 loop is CASSKEERTLYGYTF. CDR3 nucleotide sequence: TGTGCCAGCAGTAAGGAAGAACGTACGCTTTATGGCTACACCTTC.

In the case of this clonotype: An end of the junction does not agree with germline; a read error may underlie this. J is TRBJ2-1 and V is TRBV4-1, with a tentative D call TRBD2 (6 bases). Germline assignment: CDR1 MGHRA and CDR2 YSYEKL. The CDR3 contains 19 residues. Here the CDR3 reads CASSDPLGGRAGYYNVQFF. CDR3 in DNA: TGCGCCAGCAGCGACCCTCTCGGGGGAAGAGCGGGCTACTACAATGTGCAGTTCTTC.

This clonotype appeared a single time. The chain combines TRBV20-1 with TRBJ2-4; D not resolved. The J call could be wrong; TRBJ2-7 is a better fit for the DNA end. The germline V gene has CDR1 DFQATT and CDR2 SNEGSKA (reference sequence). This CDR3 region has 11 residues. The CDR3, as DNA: TGCAGTGCTAGACCCCACAGCGAGCAGTACTTC. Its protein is CSARPHSEQYF.

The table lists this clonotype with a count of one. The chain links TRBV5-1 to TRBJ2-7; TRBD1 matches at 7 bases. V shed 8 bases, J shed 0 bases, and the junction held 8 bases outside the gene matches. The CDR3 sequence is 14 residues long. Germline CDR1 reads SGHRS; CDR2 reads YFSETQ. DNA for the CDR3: TGCGCCAGTAAGTCGAGGGACAGCTCCTACGAGCAGTACTTC. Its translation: CASKSRDSSYEQYF.

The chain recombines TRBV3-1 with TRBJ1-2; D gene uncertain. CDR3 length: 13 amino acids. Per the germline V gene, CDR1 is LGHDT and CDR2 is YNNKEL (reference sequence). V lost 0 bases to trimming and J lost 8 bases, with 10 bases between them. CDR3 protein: CASSQDLGRGYTF. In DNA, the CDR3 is TGTGCCAGCAGCCAAGATCTGGGAAGGGGCTACACCTTC.

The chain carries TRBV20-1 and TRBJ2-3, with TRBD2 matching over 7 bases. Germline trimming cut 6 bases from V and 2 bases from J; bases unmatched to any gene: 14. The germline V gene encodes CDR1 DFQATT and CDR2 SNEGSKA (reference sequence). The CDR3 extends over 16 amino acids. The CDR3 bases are TGCAGTGCAACGCCCCGAGACGGGAGGACCACAGATACGCAGTATTTT. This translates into CSATPRDGRTTDTQYF.

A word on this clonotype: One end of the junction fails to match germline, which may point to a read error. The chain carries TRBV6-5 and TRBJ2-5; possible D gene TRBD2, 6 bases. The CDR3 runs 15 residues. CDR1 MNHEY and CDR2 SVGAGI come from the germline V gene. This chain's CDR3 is CASSYLGVWGEIQYF. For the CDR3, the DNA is TGTGCCAGCAGTTACCTCGGGGTCTGGGGGGAGATCCAGTACTTC.

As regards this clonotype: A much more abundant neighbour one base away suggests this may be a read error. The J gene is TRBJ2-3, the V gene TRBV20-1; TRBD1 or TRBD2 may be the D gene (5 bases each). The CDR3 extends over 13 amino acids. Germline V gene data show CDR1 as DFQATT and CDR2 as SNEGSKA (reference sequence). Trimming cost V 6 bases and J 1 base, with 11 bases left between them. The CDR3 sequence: CSAGRAGTDTQYF. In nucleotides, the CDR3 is TGCAGTGCGGGACGAGCGGGCACAGATACGCAGTATTTT.

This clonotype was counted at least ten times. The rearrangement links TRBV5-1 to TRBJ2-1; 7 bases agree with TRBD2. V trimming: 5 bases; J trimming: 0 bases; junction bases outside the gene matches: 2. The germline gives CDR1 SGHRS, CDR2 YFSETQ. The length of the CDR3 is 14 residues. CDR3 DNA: TGCGCCAGCAGGCGGGAGTTCTCCTACAATGAGCAGTTCTTC. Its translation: CASRREFSYNEQFF.

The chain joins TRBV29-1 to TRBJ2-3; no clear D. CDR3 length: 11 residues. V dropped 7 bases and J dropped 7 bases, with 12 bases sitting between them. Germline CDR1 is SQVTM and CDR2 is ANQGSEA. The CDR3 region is CSGRNGYTQYF. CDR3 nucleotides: TGCAGCGGTCGCAACGGCTATACGCAGTATTTT.

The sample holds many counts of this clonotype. The CDR3 region is CASSLERSSYNEQFF. CDR3 DNA: TGTGCCAGCAGCTTAGAGCGGAGCTCCTACAATGAGCAGTTCTTC. The chain employs TRBV7-2 and TRBJ2-1; D is perhaps TRBD2 (5 bases). Trimming stripped 1 base from V and 0 bases from J, with 7 bases between. Germline V CDR1 and CDR2: SGHTA, FQGNSA. This CDR3 comprises 15 residues.

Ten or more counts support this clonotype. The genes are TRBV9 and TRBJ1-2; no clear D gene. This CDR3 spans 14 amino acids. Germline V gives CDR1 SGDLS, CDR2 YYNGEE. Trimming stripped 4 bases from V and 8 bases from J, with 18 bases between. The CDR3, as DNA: TGTGCCAGCAGCTCCCTGAGTCGTTTGGTCGGCTACACCTTC. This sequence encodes CASSSLSRLVGYTF.

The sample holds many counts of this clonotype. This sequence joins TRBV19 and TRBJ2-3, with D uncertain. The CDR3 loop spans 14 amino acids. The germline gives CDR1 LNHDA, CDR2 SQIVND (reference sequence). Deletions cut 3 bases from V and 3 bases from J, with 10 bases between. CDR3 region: CASSMIPVTDTQYF. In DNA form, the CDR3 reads TGTGCCAGTAGTATGATTCCCGTGACAGATACGCAGTATTTT.

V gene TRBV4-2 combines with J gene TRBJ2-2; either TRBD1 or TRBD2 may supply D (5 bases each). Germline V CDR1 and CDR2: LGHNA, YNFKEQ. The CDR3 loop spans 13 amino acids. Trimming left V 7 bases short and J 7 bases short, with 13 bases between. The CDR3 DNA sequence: TGTGCCAGCAACTCGAGGGGCGGCGGGGAGCTGTTTTTT. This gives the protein CASNSRGGGELFF.

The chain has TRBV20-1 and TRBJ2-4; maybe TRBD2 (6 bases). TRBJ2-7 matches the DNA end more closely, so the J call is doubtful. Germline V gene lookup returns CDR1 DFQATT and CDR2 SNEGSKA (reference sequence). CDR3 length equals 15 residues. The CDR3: CSARDGSGVAYEQYF. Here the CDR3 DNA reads TGCAGTGCTAGAGATGGGTCGGGAGTGGCCTACGAGCAGTACTTC.

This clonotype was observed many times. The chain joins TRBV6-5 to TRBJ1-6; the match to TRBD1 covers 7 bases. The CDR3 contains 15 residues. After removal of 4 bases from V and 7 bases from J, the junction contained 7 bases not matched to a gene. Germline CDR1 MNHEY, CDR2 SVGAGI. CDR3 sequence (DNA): TGTGCCAGCAGTTTATCGACAGGGATGAATTCACCCCTCCACTTT. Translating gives CASSLSTGMNSPLHF.

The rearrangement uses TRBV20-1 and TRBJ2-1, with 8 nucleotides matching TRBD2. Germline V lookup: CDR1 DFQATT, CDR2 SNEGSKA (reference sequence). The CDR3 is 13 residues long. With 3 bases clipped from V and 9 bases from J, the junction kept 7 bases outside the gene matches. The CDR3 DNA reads TGCAGTGCTAGCCCGGGAGGGCCCCTTGAGCAGTTCTTC. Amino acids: CSASPGGPLEQFF.

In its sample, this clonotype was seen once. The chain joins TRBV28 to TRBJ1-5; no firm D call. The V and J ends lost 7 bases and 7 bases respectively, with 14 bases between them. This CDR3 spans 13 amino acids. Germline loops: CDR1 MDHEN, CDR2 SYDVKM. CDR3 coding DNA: TGTGCCAGCAACCCCACGTGGCAGCAGCCCCAGCATTTT. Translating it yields CASNPTWQQPQHF.

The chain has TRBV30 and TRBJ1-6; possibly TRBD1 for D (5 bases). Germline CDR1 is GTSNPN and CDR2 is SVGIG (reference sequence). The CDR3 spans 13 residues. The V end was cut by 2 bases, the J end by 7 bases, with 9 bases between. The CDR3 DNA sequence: TGTGCCTGGAGTAGGTCAGGGAATTCACCCCTCCACTTT. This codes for CAWSRSGNSPLHF.

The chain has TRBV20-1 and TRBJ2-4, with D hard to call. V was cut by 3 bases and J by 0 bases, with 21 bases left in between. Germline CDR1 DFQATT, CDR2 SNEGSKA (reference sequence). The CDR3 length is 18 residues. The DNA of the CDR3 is TGCAGTGCTAGGGGTCCGGCACCCGAGGAACTAGCCAAAAACATTCAGTACTTC. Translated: CSARGPAPEELAKNIQYF.

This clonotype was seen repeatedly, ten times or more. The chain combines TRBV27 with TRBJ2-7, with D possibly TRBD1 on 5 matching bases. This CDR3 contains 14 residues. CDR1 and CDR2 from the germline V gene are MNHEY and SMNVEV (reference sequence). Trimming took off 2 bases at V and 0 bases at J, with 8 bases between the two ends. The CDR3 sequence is CASSLQGSSYEQYF. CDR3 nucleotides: TGTGCCAGCAGTTTACAGGGTTCCTCCTACGAGCAGTACTTC.

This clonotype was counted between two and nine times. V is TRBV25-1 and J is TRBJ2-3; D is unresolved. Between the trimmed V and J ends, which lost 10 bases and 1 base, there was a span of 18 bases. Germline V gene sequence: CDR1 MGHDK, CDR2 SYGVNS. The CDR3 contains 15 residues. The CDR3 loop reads CATVDPSEGTDTQYF. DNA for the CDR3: TGTGCCACCGTGGACCCCAGTGAGGGCACAGATACGCAGTATTTT.

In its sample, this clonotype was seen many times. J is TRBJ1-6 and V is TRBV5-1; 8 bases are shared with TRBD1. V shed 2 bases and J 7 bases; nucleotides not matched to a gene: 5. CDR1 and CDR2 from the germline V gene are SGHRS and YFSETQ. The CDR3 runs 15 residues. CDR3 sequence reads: CASSFQGQGNSPLHF. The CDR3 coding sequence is TGCGCCAGCAGCTTTCAAGGACAGGGAAATTCACCCCTCCACTTT.

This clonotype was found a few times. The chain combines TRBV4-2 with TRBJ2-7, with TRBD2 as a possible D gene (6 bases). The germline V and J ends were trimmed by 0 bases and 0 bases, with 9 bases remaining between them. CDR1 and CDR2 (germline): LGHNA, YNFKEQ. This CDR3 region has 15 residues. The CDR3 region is CASSQDQTSSYEQYF. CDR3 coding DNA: TGTGCCAGCAGCCAAGATCAGACTAGCTCCTACGAGCAGTACTTC.

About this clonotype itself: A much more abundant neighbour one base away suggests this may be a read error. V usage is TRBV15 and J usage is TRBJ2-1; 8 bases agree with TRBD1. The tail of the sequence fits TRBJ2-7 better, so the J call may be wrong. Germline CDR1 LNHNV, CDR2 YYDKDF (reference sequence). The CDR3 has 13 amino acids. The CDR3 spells CAIAGGSYNEQYF. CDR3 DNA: TGTGCCATAGCAGGGGGCTCCTACAATGAGCAGTACTTC.

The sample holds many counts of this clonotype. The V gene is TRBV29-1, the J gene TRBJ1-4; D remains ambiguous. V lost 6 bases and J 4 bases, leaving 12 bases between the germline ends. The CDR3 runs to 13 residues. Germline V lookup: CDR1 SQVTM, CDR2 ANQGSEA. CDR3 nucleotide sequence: TGCAGCGTCGTAGGGATGGTTAATGAAAAACTGTTTTTT. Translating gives CSVVGMVNEKLFF.

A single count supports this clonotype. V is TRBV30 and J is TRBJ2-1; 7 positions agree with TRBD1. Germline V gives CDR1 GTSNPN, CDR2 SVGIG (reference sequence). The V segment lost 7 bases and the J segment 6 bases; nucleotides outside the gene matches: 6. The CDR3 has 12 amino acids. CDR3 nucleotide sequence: TGTGCCTCTTACAGGGGTTTCAATGAGCAGTTCTTC. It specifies CASYRGFNEQFF.